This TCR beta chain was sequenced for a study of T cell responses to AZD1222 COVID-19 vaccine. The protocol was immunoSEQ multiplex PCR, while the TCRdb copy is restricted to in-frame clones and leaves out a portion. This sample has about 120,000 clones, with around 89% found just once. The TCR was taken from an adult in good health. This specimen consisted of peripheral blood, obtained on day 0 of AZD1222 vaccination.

CDR3 bases: TGTGCCAGCAGCCTATCGTCCGGGGAGCTGTTTTTT. It encodes CASSLSSGELFF. The chain is built from TRBV7-3 and TRBJ2-2; no clear D gene. The germline V and J ends were trimmed by 5 bases and 6 bases, with 7 bases remaining between them. Germline V gene lookup returns CDR1 SGHTA and CDR2 FQGTGA. This CDR3 spans 12 amino acids.